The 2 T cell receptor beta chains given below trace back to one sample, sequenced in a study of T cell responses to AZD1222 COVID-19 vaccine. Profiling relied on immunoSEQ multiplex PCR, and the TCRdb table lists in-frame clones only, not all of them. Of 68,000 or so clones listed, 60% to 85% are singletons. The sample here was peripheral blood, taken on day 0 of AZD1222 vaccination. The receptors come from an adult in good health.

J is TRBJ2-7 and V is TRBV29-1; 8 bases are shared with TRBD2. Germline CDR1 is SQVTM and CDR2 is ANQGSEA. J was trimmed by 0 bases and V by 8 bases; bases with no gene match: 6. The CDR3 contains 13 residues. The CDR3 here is CSSREGDSYEQYF. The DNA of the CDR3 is TGCAGCTCACGGGAGGGGGACTCCTACGAGCAGTACTTC.

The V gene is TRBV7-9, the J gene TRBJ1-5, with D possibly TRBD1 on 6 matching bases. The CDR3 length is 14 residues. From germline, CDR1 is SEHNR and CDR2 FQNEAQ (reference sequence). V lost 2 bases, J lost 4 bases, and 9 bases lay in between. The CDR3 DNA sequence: TGTGCCAGCAGCTTACAAGGGGGGAATCAGCCCCAGCATTTT. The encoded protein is CASSLQGGNQPQHF.